Below, one T cell receptor (beta chain) is given with its context. Profiling relied on immunoSEQ multiplex PCR, and the TCRdb table lists in-frame clones only, not all of them. The repertoire holds over 50,000 clones, about 96% seen once, with 1.1% in the top ten. The data stem from a study of control samples from healthy donors and cancer patients. Trimming removed 9 bases at V and 0 bases at J, with 14 bases between. This CDR3 comprises 15 residues. Germline V lookup: CDR1 KGHDR, CDR2 SFDVKD. This receptor was obtained from a woman aged 18-29 years in good health. Sequencing was performed on blood. The chain recombines TRBV24-1 with TRBJ2-1, with TRBD2 as a possible D gene (6 bases). The CDR3 is CATGKAGFSYNEQFF. The DNA for the CDR3 is TGTGCCACCGGTAAGGCGGGGTTCTCCTACAATGAGCAGTTCTTC.